The TCR beta chain described here comes from a study of T cell repertoires in cytomegalovirus infection. In germline, CDR1 is MNHEY, CDR2 SVGEGT. The CDR3 consists of 16 residues. J lost 0 bases, V lost 7 bases, and 9 bases had no gene match. Turning to this clonotype: Its antigen remains unidentified.

TCRdb reanalysed the reads using MiXCR and keeps one entry per CDR3 protein. The sample consists of 250,000 to 300,000 distinct CDR3 sequences, roughly a fifth of them appearing once. Source: cultured PBMCs, taken from culture after CMV antigen stimulation. The chain links TRBV6-2 or TRBV6-3 to TRBJ1-1, with TRBD1 identical over 9 bases. The clonotype was recovered from a human donor in good health (CMV status not recorded). Some clones in this sample may be carry-over from other donors' samples. The CDR3: CASKRGQGRMNTEAFF. The CDR3 nucleotides read TGTGCCAGCAAAAGAGGACAGGGGCGGATGAACACTGAAGCTTTCTTT.